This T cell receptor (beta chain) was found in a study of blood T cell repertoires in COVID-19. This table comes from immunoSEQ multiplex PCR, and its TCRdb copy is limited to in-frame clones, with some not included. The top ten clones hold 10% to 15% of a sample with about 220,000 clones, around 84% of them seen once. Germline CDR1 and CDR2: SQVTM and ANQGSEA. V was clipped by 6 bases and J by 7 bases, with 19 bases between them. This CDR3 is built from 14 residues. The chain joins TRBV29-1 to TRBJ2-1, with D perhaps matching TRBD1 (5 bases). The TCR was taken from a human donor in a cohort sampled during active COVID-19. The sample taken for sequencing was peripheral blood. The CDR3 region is CSVPFIQVSNEQFF. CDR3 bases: TGCAGCGTGCCCTTTATACAGGTCTCAAATGAGCAGTTCTTC.